The present entry profiles one TCR beta chain with its context. Antigen specificity is unknown. This sample was included in a study of OX40 agonist ivuxolimab in advanced cancers. Clones were read by immunoSEQ multiplex PCR, and TCRdb kept only the in-frame ones, dropping some. This repertoire shows about 41,000 clones, more than 75% found once; its top ten account for roughly 40%. Whole-study findings and limits: CD8+ T cells showed, on average, more clonal expansion than CD4+ cells.

V was shortened by 0 bases and J by 6 bases, with 12 bases between the two germline ends. The CDR3 spans 14 residues. Germline CDR1 and CDR2: KGHSH and LQKENI. Samples were taken at baseline and on day 1 of cycles 4 and 7. The clonotype comes from an adult with an advanced solid tumor such as melanoma, head and neck, liver or kidney cancer. This chain uses TRBV18 with TRBJ2-7, with D possibly matching TRBD1 (6 bases). This sample comprised CD4+ or CD8+ T cells sorted from blood, obtained in a trial of the OX40 agonist ivuxolimab. In DNA form, the CDR3 reads TGTGCCAGCTCACCACCGCAGGGGTCGGTCGAGCAGTACTTC. Amino acid sequence: CASSPPQGSVEQYF.